A selection of T cell receptor beta chains follows, all from one sample in a study of shared clonotypes between healthy human individuals. Generated by immunoSEQ multiplex PCR, the TCRdb table keeps only in-frame clones and is missing some. The sample carries approximately 2.5 million clones, about 92% recorded once. The sample comprised naive CD4+ T cells sorted from blood. These receptor sequences come from a man aged 18 to 30 in good health. Both conserved end residues are part of each CDR3. D genes are given only for firm matches. Clone size is not always given. Where it is, it says once, few, many or a class for expanded clones.

cdr3_length | j_call | clone_size | v_call | d_call | cdr3_aa | cdr3_nt
13 | TRBJ2-7 | NA | TRBV6-5 | NA | CASSRGVGIEQYF | TGTGCCAGCAGTAGAGGGGTGGGGATCGAGCAGTACTTC
14 | TRBJ1-3 | NA | TRBV6-5 | TRBD1 | CASSSTGGVNTIYF | TGTGCCAGCAGTTCGACAGGGGGAGTAAACACCATATATTTT
17 | TRBJ2-3 | NA | TRBV10-1 | NA | CASSSLGSGTATDTQYF | TGCGCCAGCAGCTCCCTGGGTAGCGGGACAGCCACAGATACGCAGTATTTT
15 | TRBJ2-7 | NA | TRBV7-2 | NA | CASSLVGGAMGEQYF | TGTGCCAGCAGCTTAGTGGGCGGGGCCATGGGTGAGCAGTACTTC
17 | TRBJ1-4 | NA | TRBV10-2 | TRBD1 | CASSGLGQGAGNEKLFF | TGCGCCAGCAGTGGTCTGGGACAGGGGGCTGGTAATGAAAAACTGTTTTTT
16 | TRBJ2-3 | NA | TRBV5-6 | TRBD2 | CASSLGGRPGTDTQYF | TGTGCCAGCAGCTTGGGCGGGAGACCGGGCACAGATACGCAGTATTTT
11 | TRBJ2-5 | NA | TRBV30 | NA | CAWSASETQYF | TGTGCCTGGAGTGCCTCGGAGACCCAGTACTTC
17 | TRBJ1-4 | NA | TRBV9 | TRBD1 | CASSVGTGGATNEKLFF | TGTGCCAGCAGCGTAGGGACAGGCGGGGCAACTAATGAAAAACTGTTTTTT
16 | TRBJ1-4 | once | TRBV21-1 | NA | CASSPPQGRENEKLFF | TGTGCCAGCAGCCCCCCCCAGGGAAGGGAAAATGAAAAACTGTTTTTT
16 | TRBJ2-1 | NA | TRBV9 | NA | CASSVDPQLSYNEQFF | TGTGCCAGCAGCGTGGACCCTCAGCTGTCCTACAATGAGCAGTTCTTC
14 | TRBJ1-5 | NA | TRBV4-1 | NA | CASSQQGKNQPQHF | TGCGCCAGCAGCCAACAAGGGAAGAATCAGCCCCAGCATTTT
14 | TRBJ1-1 | NA | TRBV25-1 | NA | CASSELGVNTEAFF | TGTGCCAGCAGTGAACTGGGAGTGAACACTGAAGCTTTCTTT
15 | TRBJ2-5 | NA | TRBV7-8 | TRBD1 | CASSLGTGLIETQYF | TGTGCCAGCAGCTTGGGGACAGGGTTAATCGAGACCCAGTACTTC
14 | TRBJ2-3 | NA | TRBV5-4 | NA | CASRSGTSTDTQYF | TGTGCCAGCAGGTCCGGGACTAGCACAGATACGCAGTATTTT
16 | TRBJ2-7 | NA | TRBV7-8 | TRBD1 | CASSTTRTGDYYEQYF | TGTGCCAGCAGCACAACGAGGACAGGGGATTACTACGAGCAGTACTTC
13 | TRBJ1-1 | few | TRBV25-1 | TRBD1 | CASIGQGKTEAFF | TGTGCCAGCATTGGACAGGGGAAGACTGAAGCTTTCTTT
15 | TRBJ1-1 | NA | TRBV6-6 | NA | CASSRLDLGGTEAFF | TGTGCCAGCAGTCGCCTCGATCTGGGGGGCACTGAAGCTTTCTTT
12 | TRBJ1-1 | NA | TRBV30 | NA | CAWSDTDAEAFF | TGTGCCTGGAGTGACACGGACGCTGAAGCTTTCTTT
14 | TRBJ2-2 | NA | TRBV5-1 | NA | CASTTPTNTGELFF | TGCGCCAGTACAACCCCGACGAACACCGGGGAGCTGTTTTTT
18 | TRBJ2-2 | NA | TRBV5-8 | TRBD1 | CASSLGTGQGANTGELFF | TGTGCCAGCAGCTTGGGCACTGGACAGGGGGCTAACACCGGGGAGCTGTTTTTT
13 | TRBJ2-7 | NA | TRBV5-1 | NA | CASSFWTGDEQYF | TGCGCCAGCAGCTTCTGGACGGGGGACGAGCAGTACTTC
14 | TRBJ1-6 | NA | TRBV5-1 | TRBD1 | CASSRDRGNSPLHF | TGCGCCAGCAGCAGGGACAGGGGAAATTCACCCCTCCACTTT
13 | TRBJ1-5 | once | TRBV6-4 | TRBD1 | CASSDTGGQPQHF | TGTGCCAGCAGTGATACAGGGGGTCAGCCCCAGCATTTT
14 | TRBJ1-1 | NA | TRBV2 | NA | CASSDEWGNTEAFF | TGTGCCAGCAGTGACGAATGGGGGAACACTGAAGCTTTCTTT
15 | TRBJ2-3 | NA | TRBV7-2 | NA | CASNRQVSSTDTQYF | TGTGCCAGCAACAGACAGGTTTCTAGCACAGATACGCAGTATTTT
11 | TRBJ2-7 | once | TRBV6-6 | NA | CASRRNYEQYF | TGTGCCAGCAGGCGTAATTACGAGCAGTACTTC
15 | TRBJ2-7 | NA | TRBV28 | TRBD1 | CASSSQGASSYEQYF | TGTGCCAGCAGTTCCCAGGGGGCGAGCTCCTACGAGCAGTACTTC
15 | TRBJ2-3 | NA | TRBV9 | TRBD1 | CASSVRDRGADTQYF | TGTGCCAGCAGCGTAAGGGACAGGGGTGCAGATACGCAGTATTTT
15 | TRBJ2-1 | NA | TRBV4-3 | TRBD2 | CASSQESGRAGEQFF | TGCGCCAGCAGCCAAGAAAGCGGGAGGGCCGGGGAGCAGTTCTTC
17 | TRBJ2-2 | NA | TRBV9 | TRBD2 | CASSPRGERPPTGELFF | TGTGCCAGCAGCCCCCGGGGGGAGAGACCACCCACCGGGGAGCTGTTTTTT
13 | TRBJ1-1 | NA | TRBV19 | NA | CASSIWGNTEAFF | TGTGCCAGTAGTATCTGGGGGAACACTGAAGCTTTCTTT
14 | TRBJ1-3 | NA | TRBV4-1 | NA | CASSLRDSGNTIYF | TGCGCCAGCAGCCTCAGGGATTCTGGAAACACCATATATTTT
14 | TRBJ2-4 | NA | TRBV19 | TRBD1 | CASIDRGTKNIQYF | TGTGCCAGCATCGACAGGGGTACCAAAAACATTCAGTACTTC
13 | TRBJ2-3 | NA | TRBV7-2 | NA | CASSLGGPDAQYF | TGTGCCAGCAGCTTAGGAGGCCCAGATGCGCAGTATTTT
15 | TRBJ2-3 | once | TRBV4-1 | NA | CASSQGGYFTDTQYF | TGCGCCAGCAGCCAAGGTGGCTATTTCACAGATACGCAGTATTTT